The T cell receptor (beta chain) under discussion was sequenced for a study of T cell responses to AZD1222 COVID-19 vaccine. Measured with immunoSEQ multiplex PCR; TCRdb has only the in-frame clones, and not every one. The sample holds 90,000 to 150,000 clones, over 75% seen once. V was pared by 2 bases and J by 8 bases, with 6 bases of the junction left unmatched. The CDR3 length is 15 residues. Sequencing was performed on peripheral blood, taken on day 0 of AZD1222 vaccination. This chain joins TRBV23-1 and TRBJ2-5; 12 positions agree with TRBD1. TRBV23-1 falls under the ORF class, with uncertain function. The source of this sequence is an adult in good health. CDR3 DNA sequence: TGCGCCAGCAGTCAAGGGACAGGGGGCGGGAATACCCAGTACTTC. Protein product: CASSQGTGGGNTQYF.